The 9 T cell receptor beta chains below all came from one sample that was sequenced in a study of T cell responses to AZD1222 COVID-19 vaccine. TCRdb's table, derived via immunoSEQ multiplex PCR, lists solely in-frame clones and lacks some. Here the sample spans 70,000 to 95,000 clones, approximately 88% being singletons. Sequenced material: peripheral blood, taken 28 days after the second AZD1222 dose. These receptors were collected from an adult who received the AZD1222 COVID-19 vaccine.

The chain carries TRBV20-1 and TRBJ1-3; D gene unclear. This CDR3 has 10 amino acids. CDR1 and CDR2 from the germline V gene are DFQATT and SNEGSKA (reference sequence). The V and J ends lost 4 bases and 10 bases respectively, with 8 bases between them. CDR3 residues: CSAKQGTIYF. The CDR3 region has the DNA TGCAGTGCTAAACAAGGAACCATATATTTT.

The genes are TRBV5-8 and TRBJ2-7; possibly TRBD2 for D (6 bases). The germline V gene has CDR1 SGHTS and CDR2 YDEGEE. The length of the CDR3 is 14 residues. V was clipped by 0 bases and J by 6 bases, with 13 bases between them. CDR3 bases: TGTGCCAGCAGCTTGGGAGGGATAGCGGCCGAGCAGTACTTC. As protein: CASSLGGIAAEQYF.

V is TRBV19 and J is TRBJ1-2; D remains ambiguous. Trimming stripped 1 base from V and 8 bases from J, with 14 bases between. The CDR3 covers 14 residues. Germline V gene lookup returns CDR1 LNHDA and CDR2 SQIVND (reference sequence). DNA of the CDR3: TGTGCCAGTAGTATAGGGACGGACCGGAGAGGCTACACCTTC. This encodes CASSIGTDRRGYTF.

This clone has a single count. J is TRBJ2-1 and V is TRBV6-6, with D possibly matching TRBD1 (5 bases). This CDR3 has 14 amino acids. V lost 4 bases to trimming and J lost 5 bases, with 12 bases between them. Germline CDR1 is MNHNY and CDR2 is SVGAGI (reference sequence). The CDR3 nucleotides read TGTGCCAGCAGTTTGTATTGGGGCAACAATGAGCAGTTCTTC. Translating gives CASSLYWGNNEQFF.

The chain combines TRBV7-8 with TRBJ2-7; no reliable D call. CDR3 length equals 12 residues. CDR1 and CDR2 from the germline V gene are SGHVS and FQNEAQ. The ends were cut back, 4 bases at V and 5 bases at J, with 9 bases in the middle. CDR3 amino acids: CASSSAGNEQYF. CDR3 sequence (DNA): TGTGCCAGCAGCTCAGCAGGTAACGAGCAGTACTTC.

CDR3 sequence (DNA): TGTGCCAGCTCACCGCAGGTGAACAATGAAAAACTGTTTTTT. This sequence encodes CASSPQVNNEKLFF. V and J are TRBV18 and TRBJ1-4; D unresolved. Trimming took 3 bases from V and 5 from J, leaving 10 bases between them. Looked up from germline, CDR1 is KGHSH and CDR2 is LQKENI. This CDR3 has 14 amino acids.

The gene calls are TRBV11-2 and TRBJ1-4; D unresolved. Germline CDR1 SGHAT, CDR2 FQNNGV. There are 14 residues in the CDR3. V lost 3 bases and J 10 bases, leaving 15 bases between the germline ends. The CDR3 spells CASSFTPGLGKLFF. Written as DNA, the CDR3 is TGTGCCAGCAGCTTCACCCCAGGCCTGGGAAAACTGTTTTTT.

V usage is TRBV7-3 and J usage is TRBJ1-1; TRBD1 might be the D (5 bases). Trimming shortened V by 5 bases and J by 3 bases, and 10 bases separated the two germline ends. CDR3 length: 13 amino acids. Germline CDR1 SGHTA, CDR2 FQGTGA. The CDR3 DNA sequence: TGTGCCAGCAGCCGAGGCAGGGACACTGAAGCTTTCTTT. It specifies CASSRGRDTEAFF.

This sequence joins TRBV6-5 and TRBJ1-2; 8 nucleotides agree with TRBD1. The germline V gene has CDR1 MNHEY and CDR2 SVGAGI. V was clipped by 6 bases and J by 5 bases; unmatched bases: 5. CDR3 length: 13 amino acids. CDR3 loop: CASRTGTGYGYTF. CDR3 DNA: TGTGCCAGCAGAACCGGGACAGGATATGGCTACACCTTC.